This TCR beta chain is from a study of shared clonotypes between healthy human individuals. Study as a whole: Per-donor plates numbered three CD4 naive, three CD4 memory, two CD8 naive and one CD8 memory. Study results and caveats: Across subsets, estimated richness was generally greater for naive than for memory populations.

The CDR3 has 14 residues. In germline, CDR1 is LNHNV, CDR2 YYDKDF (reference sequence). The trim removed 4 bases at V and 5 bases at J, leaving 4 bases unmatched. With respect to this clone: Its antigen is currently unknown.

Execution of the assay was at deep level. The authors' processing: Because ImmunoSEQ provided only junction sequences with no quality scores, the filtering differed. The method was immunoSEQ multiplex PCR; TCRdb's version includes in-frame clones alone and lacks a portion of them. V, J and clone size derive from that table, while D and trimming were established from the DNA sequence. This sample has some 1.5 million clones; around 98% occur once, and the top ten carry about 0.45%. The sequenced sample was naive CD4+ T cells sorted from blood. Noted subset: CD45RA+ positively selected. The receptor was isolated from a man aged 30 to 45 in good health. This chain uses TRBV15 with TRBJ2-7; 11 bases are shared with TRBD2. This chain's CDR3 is CATSKTSGDNEQYF. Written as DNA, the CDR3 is TGTGCCACCAGCAAGACTAGCGGGGATAACGAGCAGTACTTC.